This record concerns one TCR beta chain sequence. The data are from a study of T cells in Graves' hyperthyroidism and ophthalmopathy. Clinicians diagnosed patients from clinical symptoms, serum thyroxine and TRAb, thyroid ultrasound and orbital computed tomography. Amplified regions were TCR beta CDR3 sequences from RNA transcripts. A set of HTBI primers served as the primers for a first-round RT-PCR of the TCR CDR3. Using its own MiXCR run on the multiplex PCR reads, TCRdb lists one record per CDR3 protein. The table includes 610,000 or so distinct CDR3 sequences, 46% detected once. The CDR3 consists of 15 residues. Germline V lookup: CDR1 SGHRS, CDR2 YFSETQ. The V and J ends lost 4 bases and 9 bases, in that order; junction bases with no gene match: 7.

This sequence joins TRBV5-1 and TRBJ2-2, with 12 bases fitting TRBD2. This receptor was taken from a woman younger than 30 with Graves' hyperthyroidism. The sequenced material came from peripheral blood or thyroid tissue (not recorded which). The CDR3 DNA sequence: TGCGCCAGCAGCATAAGACTAGCGGGAGCGCGGGAGCTGTTTTTT. Its protein product is CASSIRLAGARELFF.